This T cell receptor (beta chain) was obtained from a study of blood T cell repertoires in COVID-19. At the level of the study: T cells, B-cell-depleted T cells, or PBMCs supplied cDNA or gDNA.

As processed by the authors: Estimation of nucleated cell counts was performed using reference gene primer amplification. Some clones are missing from TCRdb's copy, which holds only in-frame ones; the method was immunoSEQ multiplex PCR. From that table come the V and J calls and clone size; the DNA was used to work out D and trimming. The table has roughly 250,000 clones, approximately 86% seen once; the top ten hold over 4.5%. Germline CDR1 and CDR2: SNHLY and FYNNEI. Trimming cost V 5 bases and J 1 base, with 11 bases left between them. The CDR3 is made up of 14 amino acids. The material sequenced was peripheral blood. The origin of this receptor is a human donor in a cohort sampled during active COVID-19. This chain links TRBV2 with TRBJ1-2; D unclear. The CDR3 DNA reads as TGTGCCAGCAGTCTCCGGGTCTTTAACTATGGCTACACCTTC. Residues: CASSLRVFNYGYTF.